The 27 T cell receptor beta chains below were found in one sample sequenced in a study of blood T cell repertoires in COVID-19. Some clones are missing from TCRdb's copy, which holds only in-frame ones; the method was immunoSEQ multiplex PCR. Among over 75,000 clones listed, just over 85% were seen once. Source material: peripheral blood. The receptors here all came from a man aged 45 to 65 with COVID-19, enrolled during active disease.

V usage is TRBV7-8 and J usage is TRBJ1-2; D unclear. Trimming stripped 4 bases from V and 2 bases from J, with 14 bases between. The CDR3 has 15 amino acids. Germline-derived CDR1 and CDR2 are SGHVS and FQNEAQ. The CDR3 spells CASSSEEGGNYGYTF. Written as DNA, the CDR3 is TGTGCCAGCAGCTCAGAAGAGGGTGGGAACTATGGCTACACCTTC.

J is TRBJ1-6 and V is TRBV5-6, with TRBD1 identical over 8 bases. Germline loops: CDR1 SGHDT, CDR2 YYEEEE. J lost 8 bases, V lost 0 bases, and 16 bases had no gene match. CDR3 length: 19 residues. CDR3 in DNA: TGTGCCAGCAGCTTGGGGTGGGGACAGGTAACCCCCGGGTATTCACCCCTCCACTTT. Protein: CASSLGWGQVTPGYSPLHF.

Written as DNA, the CDR3 is TGTGCCAGCAGATCCTCGACAGGGGGCACCTACGAGCAGTACTTC. It is translated as CASRSSTGGTYEQYF. The chain uses TRBV11-2 and TRBJ2-7, with TRBD1 matching over 10 bases. Trimming at V came to 6 bases and at J to 2 bases, leaving 7 bases not matched to a gene. The CDR3 contains 15 residues. Germline V CDR1 and CDR2: SGHAT, FQNNGV.

The CDR3 nucleotides read TGTGCCAGCAGCGTAGAGGCGGGGAACACTGAAGCTTTCTTT. Protein: CASSVEAGNTEAFF. The chain is built from TRBV9 and TRBJ1-1; D gene uncertain. V gave up 0 bases and J gave up 1 base, with 7 bases separating them. CDR1 and CDR2 (germline): SGDLS, YYNGEE. This CDR3 contains 14 residues. Full variable domain (missing parts from reference TRBV9 and TRBJ1-1): DSGVTQTPKHLITATGQRVTLRCSPRSGDLSVYWYQQSLDQGLQFLIQYYNGEERAKGNILERFSAQQFPDLHSELNLSSLELGDSALYFCASSVEAGNTEAFFGQGTRLTVV.

The chain couples TRBV2 to TRBJ1-3; the D gene is possibly TRBD1 (5 bases). V gave up 3 bases and J gave up 2 bases, with 8 bases separating them. CDR1 and CDR2 from the germline V gene are SNHLY and FYNNEI. The length of the CDR3 is 14 residues. In DNA, the CDR3 is TGTGCCAGCAGTGATTGGGGCACTGGAAACACCATATATTTT. Translated: CASSDWGTGNTIYF.

The CDR3 bases are TGTGCCAGCTCACCACCTCAGGGATCTGGAAACACCATATATTTT. Translating gives CASSPPQGSGNTIYF. J is TRBJ1-3 and V is TRBV18, with D tentatively TRBD1 (5 bases). Germline V gene sequence: CDR1 KGHSH, CDR2 LQKENI. The CDR3 has 15 amino acids. V was cut by 0 bases and J by 1 base, with 7 bases left in between.

This chain connects TRBV27 to TRBJ1-5; D unresolved. Trimming took 2 bases from V and 0 from J, leaving 5 bases between them. The CDR3 has 14 amino acids. The germline V gene encodes CDR1 MNHEY and CDR2 SMNVEV (reference sequence). The CDR3 DNA follows: TGTGCCAGCAGTTTAACAAATAGCAATCAGCCCCAGCATTTT. Residues: CASSLTNSNQPQHF.

The CDR3 loop is CASHQGSYTF. CDR3 nucleotide sequence: TGTGCCAGCCATCAGGGGAGCTACACCTTC. This chain links TRBV19 with TRBJ1-2, with D maybe TRBD1 (6 bases). The CDR3 totals 10 residues. V dropped 9 bases and J dropped 9 bases, with 11 bases sitting between them. Germline CDR1 reads LNHDA; CDR2 reads SQIVND (reference sequence).

This chain uses TRBV6-5 with TRBJ2-7; TRBD2 agrees at 8 bases. The J segment lost 3 bases and the V segment lost 7 bases, leaving 5 bases of the junction unmatched. This CDR3 has 13 amino acids. The germline CDR1 and CDR2 sequences are MNHEY and SVGAGI. The CDR3 DNA is TGTGCCAGCACCGGGGGGGGCCTCTACGAGCAGTACTTC. Translating gives CASTGGGLYEQYF.

The V gene is TRBV19, the J gene TRBJ1-6, with D possibly matching TRBD1 (6 bases). Germline lookup yields CDR1 LNHDA and CDR2 SQIVND (reference sequence). The CDR3 runs 16 residues. Trimming left V 6 bases short and J 6 bases short, with 18 bases between. The chain's CDR3 is CASSPGGGASNSPLHF. The DNA for the CDR3 is TGTGCCAGTAGCCCCGGGGGGGGCGCCTCTAATTCACCCCTCCACTTT.

The rearrangement links TRBV6-4 to TRBJ1-1, with D perhaps matching TRBD1 (5 bases). CDR1 MRHNA and CDR2 SNTAGT come from the germline V gene. This CDR3 contains 14 residues. Deletions cut 5 bases from V and 4 bases from J, with 14 bases between. Here the CDR3 reads CASSTFGGSTEAFF. CDR3 nucleotides: TGTGCCAGCAGTACCTTTGGGGGGAGCACTGAAGCTTTCTTT.

The rearrangement links TRBV6-5 to TRBJ2-7; maybe TRBD1 (6 bases). CDR1 MNHEY and CDR2 SVGAGI come from the germline V gene. The germline V and J ends were trimmed by 6 bases and 2 bases, with 11 bases remaining between them. This CDR3 has 13 residues. This CDR3 is CASRGWDTYEQYF. In DNA, the CDR3 is TGTGCCAGCAGGGGGTGGGACACCTACGAGCAGTACTTC.

This clone has a single count. CDR3 nucleotides: TGTGCCAGCATGGGGAGACTTGAAGGACACACCATATATTTT. Translated: CASMGRLEGHTIYF. The chain joins TRBV7-8 to TRBJ1-3, with D uncertain. CDR1 is SGHVS and CDR2 is FQNEAQ in the germline V gene. V was shortened by 7 bases and J by 8 bases, with 18 bases between the two germline ends. The CDR3 covers 14 residues.

The chain is built from TRBV7-3 and TRBJ2-1; no clear D. Germline V gene data show CDR1 as SGHTA and CDR2 as FQGTGA. CDR3 size: 15 residues. V was clipped by 5 bases and J by 7 bases, with 18 bases between them. CDR3 sequence (DNA): TGTGCCAGCAGCGCAGACGGCCGGGTCGGAAATGAGCAGTTCTTC. Translating it yields CASSADGRVGNEQFF.

The gene calls are TRBV7-8 and TRBJ2-7, with D possibly TRBD1 on 5 matching bases. Germline CDR1 reads SGHVS; CDR2 reads FQNEAQ. This CDR3 contains 13 residues. V dropped 3 bases and J dropped 3 bases, with 9 bases sitting between them. The CDR3 coding sequence is TGTGCCAGCAGCTTGTCAGGGAACTACGAGCAGTACTTC. It yields the protein CASSLSGNYEQYF.

The chain links TRBV7-9 to TRBJ1-2; a weak D match, TRBD1 (6 bases). The CDR3 spans 14 residues. With 1 base removed from V and 6 bases from J, the gap between germline ends came to 12 bases. Germline loops: CDR1 SEHNR, CDR2 FQNEAQ (reference sequence). The CDR3 DNA reads TGTGCCAGCAGCTTAGTATTGCAGGGGCATGGCTACACCTTC. Encoded protein: CASSLVLQGHGYTF. Complete variable domain (other parts from reference TRBV7-9 and TRBJ1-2): DTGVSQNPRHKITKRGQNVTFRCDPISEHNRLYWYRQTLGQGPEFLTYFQNEAQLEKSRLLSDRFSAERPKGSFSTLEIQRTEQGDSAMYLCASSLVLQGHGYTFGSGTRLTVV.

This clone was recorded only once. The CDR3 DNA is TGTGCCAGCAGCTTAAGCTCGAACTCGAGGAACACTGAAGCTTTCTTT. Translating it yields CASSLSSNSRNTEAFF. The chain recombines TRBV7-3 with TRBJ1-1; D is undetermined. The CDR3 has 16 amino acids. The germline V and J ends were trimmed by 1 base and 1 base, with 13 bases remaining between them. The germline CDR1 and CDR2 sequences are SGHTA and FQGTGA. The full variable domain, completed using reference TRBV7-3 and TRBJ1-1, is GAGVSQTPSNKVTEKGKYVELRCDPISGHTALYWYRQSLGQGPEFLIYFQGTGAADDSGLPNDRFFAVRPEGSVSTLKIQRTERGDSAVYLCASSLSSNSRNTEAFFGQGTRLTVV.

The rearrangement joins TRBV7-8 to TRBJ2-3; tentative D call: TRBD1 (5 bases). Germline assignment: CDR1 SGHVS and CDR2 FQNEAQ. This CDR3 has 15 residues. V lost 1 base and J lost 2, with 10 bases in between. CDR3 DNA: TGTGCCAGCAGCTTAGTTCCAGGGAACACAGATACGCAGTATTTT. Amino acids: CASSLVPGNTDTQYF.

The J gene is TRBJ1-2, the V gene TRBV6-1; 7 bases are a match to TRBD1. Per the germline V gene, CDR1 is MNHNS and CDR2 is SASEGT. The CDR3 length is 14 residues. After removal of 1 base from V and 10 bases from J, the junction contained 9 bases not matched to a gene. The CDR3 loop is CASSEDPRGSAYTF. DNA of the CDR3: TGTGCCAGCAGTGAAGACCCCAGGGGGAGTGCCTACACCTTC.

The V call is TRBV5-1, the J call TRBJ1-1; maybe TRBD1 (5 bases). Germline V lookup: CDR1 SGHRS, CDR2 YFSETQ. The CDR3 is 16 residues long. The V end lost 1 base, the J end lost 1 base, and 14 bases lay between the germline ends. This CDR3 reads CASSLRQGARNTEAFF. In DNA form, the CDR3 reads TGCGCCAGCAGCTTGCGGCAGGGCGCGAGGAACACTGAAGCTTTCTTT.

The CDR3 is CASSFRQSLANVLTF. The CDR3 DNA reads as TGTGCCAGCAGCTTTAGACAGAGCCTAGCCAACGTCCTGACTTTC. The V call is TRBV5-5, the J call TRBJ2-6; D is possibly TRBD1 (5 bases). V was clipped by 2 bases and J by 7 bases, with 13 bases between them. Looked up from germline, CDR1 is SGHKS and CDR2 is YYEKEE (reference sequence). The CDR3 runs to 15 residues.

J is TRBJ1-6 and V is TRBV6-1; TRBD1 might be the D (6 bases). From germline, CDR1 is MNHNS and CDR2 SASEGT. V lost 2 bases to trimming and J lost 9 bases, with 11 bases between them. The CDR3 totals 14 residues. The CDR3 sequence: CASSEPWDISPLHF. The CDR3 nucleotides read TGTGCCAGCAGTGAACCTTGGGACATTTCACCCCTCCACTTT.

This chain uses TRBV18 with TRBJ1-2; 12 bases fit TRBD1. The junction had 2 bases not matched to a gene; V was cut back by 3 bases and J by 6 bases. The CDR3 is 14 residues long. Germline V gene data show CDR1 as KGHSH and CDR2 as LQKENI. The CDR3 coding sequence is TGTGCCAGCTCACCGGGACAGGGGGCGGATGGCTACACCTTC. Translation gives CASSPGQGADGYTF.

V and J are TRBV18 and TRBJ2-7, with unresolved D. V shed 3 bases and J shed 3 bases, with 21 bases lying between them. The CDR3 spans 17 residues. Germline CDR1 KGHSH, CDR2 LQKENI. CDR3: CASSPVSGPTIDYEQYF. CDR3 nucleotides: TGTGCCAGCTCACCCGTCTCGGGTCCCACGATAGACTACGAGCAGTACTTC.

The genes are TRBV6-5 and TRBJ2-5; a weak D match, TRBD1 (7 bases). The CDR3 is made up of 15 amino acids. Germline V gene data show CDR1 as MNHEY and CDR2 as SVGAGI. V lost 7 bases and J 1 base, leaving 16 bases between the germline ends. The CDR3 region is CASTRGAGVQETQYF. CDR3 DNA: TGTGCCAGCACCAGGGGGGCCGGGGTCCAAGAGACCCAGTACTTC.

The rearrangement uses TRBV30 and TRBJ1-5; maybe TRBD1 (5 bases). The CDR3 covers 13 residues. CDR1 and CDR2 (germline): GTSNPN, SVGIG (reference sequence). V lost 0 bases, J lost 8 bases, and 11 bases lay in between. Here the CDR3 DNA reads TGTGCCTGGAGTGTAGGCAGGGTCGAGCCCCAGCATTTT. Encoded protein: CAWSVGRVEPQHF.

This clone has just one count. This sequence joins TRBV9 and TRBJ2-1, with 10 bases matching TRBD2. The germline V gene has CDR1 SGDLS and CDR2 YYNGEE. This CDR3 comprises 15 residues. The J segment lost 10 bases and the V segment lost 0 bases, leaving 7 bases of the junction unmatched. As DNA, the CDR3 is TGTGCCAGCAGCGTAGGCCTAGCGGGGGCTGGGGAGCAGTTCTTC. Translating it yields CASSVGLAGAGEQFF.